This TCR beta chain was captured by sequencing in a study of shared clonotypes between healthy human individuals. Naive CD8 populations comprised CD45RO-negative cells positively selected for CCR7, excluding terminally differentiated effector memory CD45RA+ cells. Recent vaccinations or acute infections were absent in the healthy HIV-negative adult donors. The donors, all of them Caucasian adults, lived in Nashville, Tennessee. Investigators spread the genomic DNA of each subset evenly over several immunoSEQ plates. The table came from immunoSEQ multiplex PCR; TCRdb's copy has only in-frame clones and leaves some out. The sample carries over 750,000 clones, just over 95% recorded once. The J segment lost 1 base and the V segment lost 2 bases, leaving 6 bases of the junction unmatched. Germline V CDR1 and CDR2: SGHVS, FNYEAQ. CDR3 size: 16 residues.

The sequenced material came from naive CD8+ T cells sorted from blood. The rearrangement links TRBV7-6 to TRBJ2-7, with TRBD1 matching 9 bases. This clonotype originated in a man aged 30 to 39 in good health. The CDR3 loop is CASSLQGQGGSYEQYF. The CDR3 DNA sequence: TGTGCCAGCAGCTTACAGGGACAGGGTGGGTCCTACGAGCAGTACTTC.